This T cell receptor beta chain was observed in a study of T cells in Graves' hyperthyroidism and ophthalmopathy (dated by TCRdb to between 2017 and 2020). General notes on the study: Peripheral blood samples were taken at the time of initial diagnosis, prior to any treatment. A discovery cohort of about 96 patients, roughly 45 with Graves' ophthalmopathy and 55 to 60 with stable Graves' hyperthyroidism, was used to find distinguishing TCR V-J signatures. An independent validation cohort of 18 to 20 hyperthyroidism patients and approximately 15 patients who later progressed to ophthalmopathy tested prospective prediction of ophthalmopathy. For training and testing, the approximately 92 patients in the discovery cohort were randomly divided in a 7:3 ratio. The study also compared thyroid tissue and blood T-cell repertoires from more than five Graves' hyperthyroidism patients. Following sampling, methimazole starting at 30 mg daily was given to hyperthyroidism patients, and high-dose intravenous methylprednisolone was given to ophthalmopathy patients. The paper reports TCR Vbeta CDR3 sequencing of approximately 130 peripheral blood samples: 43 ophthalmopathy, approximately 74 hyperthyroidism and around 17 progressor patients. Here is what the overall study found, with its caveats: No statistical method was used to fix the sample size in advance, and group allocation was not hidden from the investigators. A 13 V-J signature model separated ophthalmopathy from stable hyperthyroidism, with around 88% sensitivity and about 81% specificity in cross-validation and 80%/75% in testing. Most expanded thyroid clonotypes (frequency above 0.001) were also detected in blood, a finding suggesting that blood repertoires may reflect thyroid immune responses. In validation, the model predicted progression to ophthalmopathy with around 71% sensitivity and 72% to 75% specificity, a median of around 6.6 months before onset.

Based on the germline V gene (reference sequence), the CDR1 and CDR2 sequences are SEHNR and FQNEAQ. Counted from cysteine to phenylalanine, this CDR3 has 15 amino acids. The read is trimmed to its CDR3 DNA, 45 bases read in frame from base 1. Trimming removed 0 bases from V and 5 bases from J; the gene matches leave 2 bases unexplained. Hyperthyroidism patients were aged 18 to 65 years and newly diagnosed, with disease duration of less than 2 months. Any patient with an uncontrolled infection, another autoimmune disease, pregnancy or lactation was excluded. Diagnoses were established on the basis of clinical symptoms, serum thyroxine and TRAb, thyroid ultrasound, and orbital computed tomography. Blood from progressor patients was drawn when they were first diagnosed with hyperthyroidism, before any ophthalmopathy symptoms appeared. PBMCs were separated from 10 ml of fresh peripheral blood using Ficoll-Paque density gradient centrifugation. Progressor patients were defined as those initially diagnosed with Graves' hyperthyroidism in whom ophthalmopathy developed during follow-up. Total RNA was extracted with Trizol reagent, and quality was checked on an Agilent 2100 Bioanalyzer.

Details on this clonotype: Its antigen is not yet known. No base-level quality is on record; no much larger clone is a single base apart.

The TCR beta CDR3 regions were amplified from the RNA transcripts. A first-round RT-PCR of the TCR CDR3 used the HTBI primer set with the Qiagen OneStep RT-PCR kit. A second multiplex PCR round built the libraries, followed by size selection and purification. Sequencing of the libraries was done on an Illumina HiSeq2000 using paired-end 100 bp reads. In the source study's methods: SOAPnuke was used to process the raw data, removing reads that contained adapters or uncalled bases, had a mean Phred below 15, or lacked an exact match to the constant primer or identifier. High-quality paired reads were merged using COPE v1.2.5, and each unique nucleotide sequence was defined as a clonotype. Clonotypes were aligned to IMGT TRBV, TRBD and TRBJ reference segments using MiTCR v1.1. Analysis was restricted to V-J combinations with a frequency above 0.0001, which covered roughly 99% of repertoires. A TCS score was defined as the ratio of F50 (clonal expansion) to E x V (chaos), with BLOSUM62-based TCRdist applied between CDR3 peptides within each V-J. Welch's t-statistics and random forest reduced around 520 V-J features to 13, which were used in a naive Bayes classifier (R e1071). The raw public data were reprocessed by TCRdb itself: fastp quality trimming at Q25, MiXCR clonotype calling, in-frame beta chains only. Each entry is one CDR3 protein sequence, shown with its most common DNA and genes. The V and J calls were determined by TCRdb, not by the authors. The sample table shows fewer than 450,000 distinct CDR3 sequences, and 15% to 20% are seen once. Around a third of the sample comes from the top ten.

The material sequenced was blood. The V and J genes are TRBV7-9 and TRBJ2-5; 11 middle bases align to TRBD2. The source of this sequence is a woman aged 25 to 39 with Graves' hyperthyroidism that later progressed to Graves' ophthalmopathy. The sequenced DNA is TGTGCCAGCAGCTTAGCGACTAGCGGGGTTGAGACCCAGTACTTC. This sequence encodes CASSLATSGVETQYF.